This is a list of T cell receptor beta chains from one sample in a study of blood T cell repertoires in COVID-19. Produced via immunoSEQ multiplex PCR; TCRdb's table is partial and in-frame only. The data contain tens of thousands of clones, 85% to 90% of them singletons. The sequencing input was peripheral blood. The receptors were sampled from a man between 65 and 80 years old with active COVID-19. Each CDR3 is given without its conserved first and last residue.

>TRBJ2-5|TRBV11-2
ASSLAGSSGQETQY
>TRBJ2-7|TRBV5-1
ASSFGNRYEQY
>TRBJ1-4|TRBV18
ASSVDRGREKLF
>TRBJ1-1|TRBV6-5
ASSTGGTNTEAF
>TRBJ2-7|TRBV6-5
ASSRGTGGRQY
>TRBJ2-2|TRBV5-6
ASSLAPGGGELF
>TRBJ2-2|TRBV12-3/TRBV12-4
ASSLTRAGELF
>TRBJ1-1|TRBV28
ASSLGGGRTEAF
>TRBJ1-3|TRBV28
ASSSQDRFSGNTIY
>TRBJ2-3|TRBV9
ASSPIAGSTDTQY
>TRBJ1-4|TRBV19
ASMGGPATNEKLF
>TRBJ2-1|TRBV7-9
ASSSALYNEQF
>TRBJ2-7|TRBV7-9
ASSYIQGGSYEQY
>TRBJ2-5|TRBV6-5
ASSYSREETQY
>TRBJ2-1|TRBV7-2
ASSPSYEQF
>TRBJ2-1|TRBV27
ASSFLAGRSYNEQF